This T cell receptor beta chain was profiled in a study of T cells in localized non-small cell lung cancer. Whole-study findings and limits: Uninvolved adjacent lung, not tumor, had the highest T cell clonality. A median of roughly 52 of the top 100 tumor clones appeared in adjacent lung, which was paired and uninvolved. Longer overall survival accompanied higher blood T cell density.

Data came from immunoSEQ multiplex PCR; TCRdb stores just in-frame clones and leaves some out. The profile shows 26,000 or so clones, about 90% of them singletons. Deletions cut 5 bases from V and 4 bases from J, with 14 bases between. The CDR3 runs 14 residues. Germline V CDR1 and CDR2: MNHEY, SVGAGI. Comments on this clone: Its antigen remains unknown.

The sample consisted of peripheral blood, taken before any cancer treatment. V is TRBV6-5 and J is TRBJ1-1, with D perhaps TRBD1 (5 bases). The receptor's source is a woman aged 18 to 50 with stage I lung adenocarcinoma. For the CDR3, the DNA is TGTGCCAGCAGTGCCGTGGGGCTGGTCACTGAAGCTTTCTTT. It encodes CASSAVGLVTEAFF.